This TCR beta chain originates from a study of cytomegalovirus exposure and HLA in healthy donors. Study-wide points: In an earlier analysis, in some 600 donors, most V segments appeared productive either ~87% or ~30% of the time. With DRB1 most and HLA-C fewest, TCR association rates differed between HLA loci in a later analysis. It was likely that a cluster of highly shared sequence variants was a sequencing artifact.

Primers: 60 Vbeta forward and 13 Jbeta reverse. TCRdb's copy holds only in-frame clones and misses some; the assay was immunoSEQ multiplex PCR. This sample yields 200,000 or so clones, of which about 80% are seen a single time; less than 20% belongs to the top ten. A note on this clone: Its antigen remains unidentified.

The V segment lost 2 bases and the J segment 1 base; nucleotides outside the gene matches: 3. Germline V gives CDR1 SGHTS, CDR2 YDEGEE. This CDR3 is 15 amino acids long. The donors, nominally healthy at sampling, likely had unrecorded immune exposures. The V gene is TRBV5-8, the J gene TRBJ1-5; 7 bases align to TRBD1. The clonotype originates from a man between 40 and 49 years old in good health and CMV-seronegative. The sequenced sample consisted of PBMCs. The chain's CDR3 is CASSLRTGSNQPQHF. CDR3 sequence (DNA): TGTGCCAGCAGCTTAAGGACAGGAAGCAATCAGCCCCAGCATTTT.